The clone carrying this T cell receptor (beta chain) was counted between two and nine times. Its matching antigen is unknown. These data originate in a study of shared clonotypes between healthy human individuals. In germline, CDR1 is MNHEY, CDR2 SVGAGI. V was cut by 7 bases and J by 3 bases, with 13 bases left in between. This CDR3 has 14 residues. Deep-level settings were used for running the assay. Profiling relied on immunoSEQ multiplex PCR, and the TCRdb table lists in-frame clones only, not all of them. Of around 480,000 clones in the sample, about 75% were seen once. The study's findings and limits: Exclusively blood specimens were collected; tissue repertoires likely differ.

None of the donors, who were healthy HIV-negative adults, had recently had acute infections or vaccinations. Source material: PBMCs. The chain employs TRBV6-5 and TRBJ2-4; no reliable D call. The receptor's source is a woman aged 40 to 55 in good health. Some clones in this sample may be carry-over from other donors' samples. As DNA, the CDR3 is TGTGCCAGCACCCAAAGTCACGACAAAAACATTCAGTACTTC. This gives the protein CASTQSHDKNIQYF.